A single sample is the source of the 20 T cell receptor beta chains below, sequenced in a study of blood T cell repertoires in COVID-19. Clones were sequenced by immunoSEQ multiplex PCR, and TCRdb holds only the in-frame ones, with some missing. The table includes under 20,000 clones, over 85% detected once. Sample: peripheral blood. Receptors originate from a human donor in a cohort sampled during active COVID-19.

The V call is TRBV5-5, the J call TRBJ1-2; tentatively, D is TRBD1 (6 bases). Trimming left V 3 bases short and J 5 bases short, with 11 bases between. CDR1 is SGHKS and CDR2 is YYEKEE in the germline V gene (reference sequence). The CDR3 extends over 13 amino acids. CDR3 region: CASSSGARYGYTF. The CDR3 bases are TGTGCCAGCAGCTCAGGGGCACGATATGGCTACACCTTC.

The chain employs TRBV28 and TRBJ2-7; 7 bases match TRBD2. This CDR3 has 16 residues. The V segment lost 3 bases and the J segment 0 bases; nucleotides outside the gene matches: 8. CDR1 and CDR2 (germline): MDHEN, SYDVKM. DNA for the CDR3: TGTGCCAGCAGTTTGAAGGGAGGGCCTCGCTCCTACGAGCAGTACTTC. It translates to CASSLKGGPRSYEQYF.

The chain recombines TRBV10-3 with TRBJ1-3; D perhaps matches TRBD1 (5 bases). Trimming took off 3 bases at V and 10 bases at J, with 10 bases between the two ends. This CDR3 has 12 residues. Germline values: CDR1 ENHRY, CDR2 SYGVKD. CDR3 amino acids: CAISEARETIYF. The CDR3 bases are TGTGCCATCAGTGAAGCCAGGGAAACCATATATTTT.

The chain combines TRBV21-1 with TRBJ2-3; TRBD2 is taken as the D call from the table, unchecked against the DNA. TRBV21-1 is classified as a pseudogene. The CDR3 runs 13 residues. CDR3 nucleotides: TGTGCCAGCAGCAAAGGCGTCCAAGATACGCAGTATTTT. Translation: CASSKGVQDTQYF.

The J gene is TRBJ1-1, the V gene TRBV5-1; D gene ambiguous. Germline CDR1 and CDR2: SGHRS and YFSETQ. With 4 bases removed from V and 2 bases from J, the gap between germline ends came to 12 bases. The CDR3 covers 14 residues. This CDR3 is CASSPGAGNTEAFF. In DNA form, the CDR3 reads TGCGCCAGCAGCCCTGGAGCGGGAAACACTGAAGCTTTCTTT.

DNA for the CDR3: TGTGCCACCAGTGCGCAGGGGTCCTACAATGAGCAGTTCTTC. Its translation is CATSAQGSYNEQFF. The chain is built from TRBV24-1 and TRBJ2-1, with D perhaps TRBD1 (6 bases). The germline CDR1 and CDR2 sequences are KGHDR and SFDVKD. The CDR3 has 14 amino acids. V shed 5 bases and J shed 1 base, with 8 bases lying between them.

This clone was recorded once. The rearrangement uses TRBV5-6 and TRBJ2-1, with TRBD1 as a possible D gene (5 bases). The CDR3 is 14 amino acids. CDR1 SGHDT and CDR2 YYEEEE come from the germline V gene. Trimming left V 2 bases short and J 8 bases short, with 14 bases between. The CDR3 DNA is TGTGCCAGCAGCTTAGGCCAGGGAAGCTATGAGCAGTTCTTC. Its protein is CASSLGQGSYEQFF. The full variable domain, completed using reference TRBV5-6 and TRBJ2-1, is DAGVTQSPTHLIKTRGQQVTLRCSPKSGHDTVSWYQQALGQGPQFIFQYYEEEERQRGNFPDRFSGHQFPNYSSELNVNALLLGDSALYLCASSLGQGSYEQFFGPGTRLTVL.

This chain joins TRBV6-1 and TRBJ2-7; D is unclear. Looked up from germline, CDR1 is MNHNS and CDR2 is SASEGT. The CDR3 has 17 residues. V was trimmed by 2 bases and J by 0 bases, leaving 17 bases between them. Here the CDR3 reads CASSELLLDSSSYEQYF. In DNA form, the CDR3 reads TGTGCCAGCAGTGAACTCCTTCTTGACTCCAGCTCCTACGAGCAGTACTTC.

This CDR3 is CASSLRASDYNEQFF. CDR3 in DNA: TGCGCCAGCAGCCTGAGAGCTTCTGATTACAATGAGCAGTTCTTC. This chain uses TRBV5-1 with TRBJ2-1, with no clear D. The CDR3 runs 15 residues. The germline V and J ends were trimmed by 4 bases and 4 bases, with 15 bases remaining between them. Germline V gives CDR1 SGHRS, CDR2 YFSETQ.

The rearrangement links TRBV7-3 to TRBJ1-4; TRBD1 matches 9 bases. This CDR3 region has 15 residues. V lost 5 bases, J lost 5 bases, and 6 bases stayed unmatched. Germline CDR1 reads SGHTA; CDR2 reads FQGTGA. The CDR3 region is CASSPGTGRNEKLFF. CDR3 DNA sequence: TGTGCCAGCAGCCCCGGGACAGGGAGGAATGAAAAACTGTTTTTT.

The chain employs TRBV30 and TRBJ1-5, with TRBD1 identical over 7 bases. V shed 1 base, J shed 4 bases, and the junction held 1 base outside the gene matches. The germline CDR1 and CDR2 sequences are GTSNPN and SVGIG (reference sequence). CDR3 size: 13 residues. The CDR3 reads CAWSAGGNQPQHF. CDR3 nucleotides: TGTGCCTGGAGTGCAGGGGGGAATCAGCCCCAGCATTTT.

The V call is TRBV30, the J call TRBJ1-3, with unresolved D. CDR1 GTSNPN and CDR2 SVGIG come from the germline V gene (reference sequence). This CDR3 region has 15 residues. Trimming stripped 4 bases from V and 0 bases from J, with 13 bases between. CDR3 in DNA: TGTGCCTGGACCTATAGCCCAAACTCTGGAAACACCATATATTTT. This sequence encodes CAWTYSPNSGNTIYF.

CDR3 amino acids: CAISESGSLNTEAFF. CDR3 bases: TGTGCCATCAGTGAGTCGGGCAGTTTGAACACTGAAGCTTTCTTT. This chain uses TRBV10-3 with TRBJ1-1, with D unresolved. Per the germline V gene, CDR1 is ENHRY and CDR2 is SYGVKD. The CDR3 has 15 residues. Trimming cost V 0 bases and J 0 bases, with 8 bases left between them.

V gene TRBV5-1 combines with J gene TRBJ1-1; D ambiguous. Trimming took 1 base from V and 1 from J, leaving 5 bases between them. Per germline, CDR1 SGHRS and CDR2 YFSETQ. The CDR3 covers 13 residues. The CDR3 region is CASSLFGNTEAFF. CDR3 sequence (DNA): TGCGCCAGCAGCTTGTTCGGGAACACTGAAGCTTTCTTT.

The chain has TRBV7-3 and TRBJ2-3; possible D gene TRBD2, 5 bases. The CDR3 has 14 amino acids. V shed 5 bases and J shed 1 base, with 10 bases lying between them. CDR1 SGHTA and CDR2 FQGTGA come from the germline V gene. CDR3 in DNA: TGTGCCAGCAGCCGCCTCGGGGGCACAGATACGCAGTATTTT. The encoded protein is CASSRLGGTDTQYF.

The chain recombines TRBV19 with TRBJ2-7; D gene ambiguous. CDR1 is LNHDA and CDR2 is SQIVND in the germline V gene (reference sequence). The CDR3 sequence is 15 residues long. V lost 5 bases and J lost 2, with 16 bases in between. CDR3 coding DNA: TGTGCCAGTAGTCATGGGCAGGTTCGAACCTACGAGCAGTACTTC. Amino acids: CASSHGQVRTYEQYF.

This sequence joins TRBV9 and TRBJ2-6; D ambiguous. The length of the CDR3 is 16 residues. V lost 1 base, J lost 0 bases, and 8 bases lay in between. Germline V gives CDR1 SGDLS, CDR2 YYNGEE. The CDR3 loop reads CASSVPSGSGANVLTF. Here the CDR3 DNA reads TGTGCCAGCAGCGTACCCTCCGGCTCTGGGGCCAACGTCCTGACTTTC.

The chain recombines TRBV6-1 with TRBJ1-5; no firm D call. V dropped 1 base and J dropped 5 bases, with 9 bases sitting between them. Germline CDR1 and CDR2: MNHNS and SASEGT. This CDR3 contains 14 residues. CDR3 sequence (DNA): TGTGCCAGCAGTGAAGGGGGAGGCCATCAGCCCCAGCATTTT. Protein product: CASSEGGGHQPQHF.

The chain is built from TRBV25-1 and TRBJ1-4, with 7 nucleotides matching TRBD1. The CDR3 consists of 16 residues. Trimming took 5 bases from V and 8 from J; bases not matched to a gene: 14. The germline V gene has CDR1 MGHDK and CDR2 SYGVNS. CDR3 DNA: TGTGCCAGCAGTCAATCCCGGGACAGAACCACCGAAAAACTGTTTTTT. Protein product: CASSQSRDRTTEKLFF.

V is TRBV19 and J is TRBJ2-7; 8 positions match TRBD1. V trimming: 3 bases; J trimming: 5 bases; junction bases outside the gene matches: 9. CDR3 length: 15 amino acids. CDR1 is LNHDA and CDR2 is SQIVND in the germline V gene (reference sequence). Here the CDR3 reads CASSIRPGGIDEQYF. The DNA for the CDR3 is TGTGCCAGTAGTATTAGGCCAGGGGGCATTGACGAGCAGTACTTC.